The 4 T cell receptor beta chains below were found in one sample sequenced in a study of cytomegalovirus exposure and HLA in healthy donors. PCR used 60 Vbeta primers and 13 Jbeta primers. Profiled with immunoSEQ multiplex PCR; TCRdb holds only in-frame clones, not every one. The sample lists under 35,000 clones, roughly 44% occurring once. Sequenced input: PBMCs. These receptors came from a woman aged 50 to 60 in good health and CMV-seronegative.

This clone was recorded a few times. The chain uses TRBV18 and TRBJ2-7; TRBD1 aligns across 9 bases. V trimming: 1 base; J trimming: 7 bases; junction bases outside the gene matches: 11. The CDR3 extends over 16 amino acids. Germline V gene sequence: CDR1 KGHSH, CDR2 LQKENI. In DNA form, the CDR3 reads TGTGCCAGCTCACCACGGGGACAGGGAGGGGTCCAAGAGCAGTACTTC. Protein sequence: CASSPRGQGGVQEQYF.

This clone was observed a few times. The V gene is TRBV25-1, the J gene TRBJ2-7, with a tentative D call TRBD2 (6 bases). V was cut by 1 base and J by 0 bases, with 13 bases left in between. The CDR3 loop spans 16 amino acids. From germline, CDR1 is MGHDK and CDR2 SYGVNS. The CDR3 here is CASSESGGLGSYEQYF. CDR3 sequence (DNA): TGTGCCAGCAGTGAATCCGGGGGTCTTGGCTCCTACGAGCAGTACTTC.

The rearrangement links TRBV4-1 to TRBJ2-1, with D perhaps matching TRBD1 (5 bases). This CDR3 is 17 amino acids long. Between the trimmed V and J ends, which lost 0 bases and 2 bases, there was a span of 14 bases. The germline gives CDR1 MGHRA, CDR2 YSYEKL. CDR3 residues: CASSQDEGASPYNEQFF. Here the CDR3 DNA reads TGCGCCAGCAGCCAAGATGAAGGGGCCAGCCCCTACAATGAGCAGTTCTTC.

The chain is built from TRBV16 and TRBJ1-2; the match to TRBD1 covers 8 bases. The CDR3 is 14 amino acids. With 0 bases clipped from V and 8 bases from J, the junction kept 5 bases outside the gene matches. The germline CDR1 and CDR2 sequences are KGHSY and FQNENV. In DNA, the CDR3 is TGTGCCAGCAGCCAATCGATGGCAGGGGGCGGCTACACCTTC. Translated, it gives CASSQSMAGGGYTF.